This paragraph reports one T cell receptor (beta chain). No antigen is known for it. Qualities for individual bases were not recorded, and no much larger clone is one base off. In the same sample, other DNA sequences code for this CDR3. What this sample's time point label stands for: baseline before first vaccination. Vaccinee samples were obtained from the UK trials COV001 and COV002, which included a single-blind randomized controlled phase 2/3 trial of AZD1222 (ChAdOx1 nCoV-19) in healthy adults. Trial participant PBMC samples were collected at day 0 and day 28 after the second dose for TCRbeta chain sequencing. The CDR3 regions of human TCRbeta chains were analyzed by immunosequencing. The paper's data handling went like this. TCRs in the repertoires were compared against a reference library of SARS-CoV-2-specific TCRs that had been generated with the MIRA antigen-specificity platform. Breadth was defined as the fraction of unique TCRs that were SARS-CoV-2-associated, and depth was defined as the fraction of total T cells that were SARS-CoV-2-associated. Using the MIRA data, each spike-specific TCR was assigned both to the spike region to which the TCR was reactive and to a CD4 or CD8 class. Log10-transformed breadth and depth values were compared by one-way ANOVA with Sidak's multiple comparisons tests. Entries here come from immuneACCESS through TCRdb and include only in-frame sequences with V and J called. Some clones fail to appear in such tables; in the studies checked, an unresolved V gene covers under half of the shortfall, and the cause of the remainder is unknown. V, J and clone size are taken as reported in that table, and D and trimming were inferred from the DNA itself. The sample table shows fewer than 120,000 clones, and 80% to 95% are seen once. The top ten constitute about 8.3% of the sample.

The V and J ends are trimmed by 1 base and 0 bases, leaving 4 bases between them. The CDR3 spans 13 residues, from the cysteine through the phenylalanine. Only the CDR3 DNA is retained, 39 bases long and in frame from the first base. Via the germline V gene, CDR1 is SGHDT and CDR2 YYEEEE. The sample is drawn from a study of T cell responses to AZD1222 COVID-19 vaccine (dated by TCRdb to about 2021). As for the study more broadly: AZD1222 recipients given second doses at about 4 weeks or at about 12 weeks were pooled, since spike-specific TCR depth and breadth were not found to differ between the two schedules. A total of 233 trial participants underwent TCR sequencing, of whom some 200 had received two doses of AZD1222 and about 26 had received two doses of the MenACWY control vaccine. Trial participants were enrolled into age subgroups of 18-55, 56-69 and 70-plus years, which contained around 150, 28 and 57 TCR-sequenced participants, respectively.

Findings and caveats that apply to the study as a whole: CD4 TCRs associated with the vaccine covered the entire spike protein, and the dominant responses were in regions 160-218 and 743-854. Spike-specific TCR breadth and depth rose significantly after two AZD1222 doses compared with day 0 and with MenACWY recipients. Reportedly, close to half of the unique spike-specific TCRs recognized epitopes lying outside the regions that are mutated in the B.1.351 and B.1.1.7 variants. In the small 56-69-year group, the increase in depth fell short of significance, most likely because of low power. Conclusions about previously exposed vaccinees are limited because only six or seven AZD1222 recipients were SARS-CoV-2 seropositive at baseline. Because no day 14 peak-response samples were available, repertoires were characterized only after the peak T cell response. Most participants were white British and females outnumbered males, and the authors suggested that clonal diversity may have been underestimated.

This clonotype was obtained from an adult in good health. The sequencing here drew on peripheral blood, taken on day 0 of AZD1222 vaccination. The chain joins TRBV5-6 to TRBJ1-1, with the identity of the D gene unclear. The encoded CDR3 is CASSLRMNTEAFF. The DNA sequence is as follows: TGTGCCAGCAGCTTGCGTATGAACACTGAAGCTTTCTTT.